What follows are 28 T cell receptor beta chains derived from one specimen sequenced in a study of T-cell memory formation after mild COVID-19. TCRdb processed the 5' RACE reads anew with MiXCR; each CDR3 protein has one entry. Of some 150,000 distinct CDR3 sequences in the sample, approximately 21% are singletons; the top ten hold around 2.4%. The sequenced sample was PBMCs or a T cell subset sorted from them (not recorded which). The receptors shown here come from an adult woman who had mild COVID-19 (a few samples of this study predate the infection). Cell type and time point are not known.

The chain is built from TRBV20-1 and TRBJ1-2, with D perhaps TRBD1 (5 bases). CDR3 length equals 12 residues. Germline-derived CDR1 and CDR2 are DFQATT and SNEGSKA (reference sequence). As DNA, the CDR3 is TGCGGTAGTGAGCGGGGGAGCAATGGCTACACCTTC. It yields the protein CGSERGSNGYTF.

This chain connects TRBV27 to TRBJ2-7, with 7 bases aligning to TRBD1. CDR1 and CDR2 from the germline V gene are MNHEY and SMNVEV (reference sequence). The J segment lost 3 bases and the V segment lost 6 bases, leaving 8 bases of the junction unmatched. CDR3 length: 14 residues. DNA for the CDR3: TGTGCCAGCAGGACAGGGTTAAACCTCTACGAGCAGTACTTC. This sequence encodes CASRTGLNLYEQYF.

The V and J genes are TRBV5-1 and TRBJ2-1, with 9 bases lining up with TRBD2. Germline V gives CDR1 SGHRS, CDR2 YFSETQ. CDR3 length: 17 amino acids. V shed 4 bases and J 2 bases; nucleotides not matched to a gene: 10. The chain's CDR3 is CASSPFSLAGAYNEQFF. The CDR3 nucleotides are TGCGCCAGCAGCCCGTTCTCGTTAGCGGGGGCCTACAATGAGCAGTTCTTC.

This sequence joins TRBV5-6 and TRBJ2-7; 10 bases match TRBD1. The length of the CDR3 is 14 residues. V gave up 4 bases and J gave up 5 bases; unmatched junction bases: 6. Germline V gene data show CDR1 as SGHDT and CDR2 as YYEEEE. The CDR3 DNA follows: TGTGCCAGCAGCGCCGACAGGGGGCGGCACGAGCAGTACTTC. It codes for CASSADRGRHEQYF.

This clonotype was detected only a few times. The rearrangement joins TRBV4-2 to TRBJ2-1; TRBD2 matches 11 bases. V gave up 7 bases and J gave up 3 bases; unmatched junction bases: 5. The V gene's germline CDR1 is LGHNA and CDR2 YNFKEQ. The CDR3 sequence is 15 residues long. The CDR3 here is CASTRGLADYNEQFF. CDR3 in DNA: TGTGCCAGCACCCGGGGACTAGCGGACTACAATGAGCAGTTCTTC.

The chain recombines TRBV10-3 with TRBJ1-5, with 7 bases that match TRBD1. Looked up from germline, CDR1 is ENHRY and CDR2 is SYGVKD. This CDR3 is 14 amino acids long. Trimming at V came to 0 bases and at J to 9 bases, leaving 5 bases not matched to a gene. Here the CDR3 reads CAISESRGSSPQHF. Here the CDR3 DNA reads TGTGCCATCAGTGAGTCCAGGGGGTCATCGCCCCAGCATTTT.

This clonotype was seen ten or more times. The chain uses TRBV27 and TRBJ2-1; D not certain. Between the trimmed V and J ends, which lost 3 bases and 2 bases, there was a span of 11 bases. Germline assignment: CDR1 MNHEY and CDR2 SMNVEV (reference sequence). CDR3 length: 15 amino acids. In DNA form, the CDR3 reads TGTGCCAGCAGTTTGTCGTCACCCACCTACAATGAGCAGTTCTTC. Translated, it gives CASSLSSPTYNEQFF.

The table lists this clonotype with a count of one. CDR3 amino acids: CASSLAQTAARVALHF. CDR3 DNA sequence: TGTGCCAGCAGCTTAGCGCAGACAGCGGCAAGGGTGGCCCTCCACTTT. The chain recombines TRBV7-9 with TRBJ1-6, with D perhaps matching TRBD1 (5 bases). Germline V gene lookup returns CDR1 SEHNR and CDR2 FQNEAQ (reference sequence). The CDR3 contains 16 residues. The V and J ends lost 0 bases and 14 bases respectively, with 20 bases between them. The full variable domain, rest sourced from reference TRBV7-9 and TRBJ1-6, is DTGVSQNPRHKITKRGQNVTFRCDPISEHNRLYWYRQTLGQGPEFLTYFQNEAQLEKSRLLSDRFSAERPKGSFSTLEIQRTEQGDSAMYLCASSLAQTAARVALHFGNGTRLTVT.

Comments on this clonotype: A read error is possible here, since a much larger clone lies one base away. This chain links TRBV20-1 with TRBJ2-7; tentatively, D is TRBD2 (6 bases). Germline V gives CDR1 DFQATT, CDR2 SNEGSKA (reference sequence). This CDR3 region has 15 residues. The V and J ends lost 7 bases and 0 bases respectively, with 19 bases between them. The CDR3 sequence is CSDSVTGGNSYEQYF. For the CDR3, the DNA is TGCAGTGATAGTGTCACGGGCGGGAACTCCTACGAGCAGTACTTC.

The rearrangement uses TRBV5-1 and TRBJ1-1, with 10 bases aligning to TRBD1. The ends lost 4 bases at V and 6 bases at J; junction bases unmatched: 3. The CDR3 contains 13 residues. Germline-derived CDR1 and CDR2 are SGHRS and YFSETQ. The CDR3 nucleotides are TGCGCCAGCAGCCAAGGACAGGGGGCTGAAGCTTTCTTT. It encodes CASSQGQGAEAFF. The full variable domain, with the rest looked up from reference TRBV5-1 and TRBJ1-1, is KAGVTQTPRYLIKTRGQQVTLSCSPISGHRSVSWYQQTPGQGLQFLFEYFSETQRNKGNFPGRFSGRQFSNSRSEMNVSTLELGDSALYLCASSQGQGAEAFFGQGTRLTVV.

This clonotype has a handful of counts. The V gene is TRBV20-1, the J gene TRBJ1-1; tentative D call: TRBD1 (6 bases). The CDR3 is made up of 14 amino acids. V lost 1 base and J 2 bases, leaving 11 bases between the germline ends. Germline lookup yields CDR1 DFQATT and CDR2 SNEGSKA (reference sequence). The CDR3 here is CSARGGHVNTEAFF. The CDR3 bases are TGCAGTGCTAGAGGGGGGCACGTAAACACTGAAGCTTTCTTT.

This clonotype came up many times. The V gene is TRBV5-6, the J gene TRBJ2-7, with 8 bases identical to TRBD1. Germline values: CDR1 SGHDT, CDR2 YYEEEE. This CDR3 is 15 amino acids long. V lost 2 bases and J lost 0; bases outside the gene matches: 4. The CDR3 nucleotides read TGTGCCAGCAGCTTATTGGGACAGGCCTCCTACGAGCAGTACTTC. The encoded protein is CASSLLGQASYEQYF.

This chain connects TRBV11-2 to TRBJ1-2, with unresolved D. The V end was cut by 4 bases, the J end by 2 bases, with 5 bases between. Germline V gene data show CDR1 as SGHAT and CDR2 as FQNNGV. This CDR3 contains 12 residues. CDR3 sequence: CASSSRNYGYTF. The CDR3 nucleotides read TGTGCCAGCAGCTCGAGGAACTATGGCTACACCTTC.

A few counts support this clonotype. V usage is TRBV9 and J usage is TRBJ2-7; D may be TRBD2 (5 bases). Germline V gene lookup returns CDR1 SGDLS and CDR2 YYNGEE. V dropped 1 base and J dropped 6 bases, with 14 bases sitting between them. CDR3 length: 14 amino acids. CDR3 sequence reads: CASSVRGSDSEQYF. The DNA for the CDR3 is TGTGCCAGCAGCGTACGGGGTAGCGATTCCGAGCAGTACTTC. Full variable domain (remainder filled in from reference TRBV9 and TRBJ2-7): DSGVTQTPKHLITATGQRVTLRCSPRSGDLSVYWYQQSLDQGLQFLIQYYNGEERAKGNILERFSAQQFPDLHSELNLSSLELGDSALYFCASSVRGSDSEQYFGPGTRLTVT.

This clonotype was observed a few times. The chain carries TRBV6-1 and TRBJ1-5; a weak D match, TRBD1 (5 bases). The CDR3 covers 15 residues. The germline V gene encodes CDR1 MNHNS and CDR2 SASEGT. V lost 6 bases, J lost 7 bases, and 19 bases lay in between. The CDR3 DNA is TGTGCCAGCAGAAAACCCGGGACGCCCTTGCAGCCCCAGCATTTT. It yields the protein CASRKPGTPLQPQHF.

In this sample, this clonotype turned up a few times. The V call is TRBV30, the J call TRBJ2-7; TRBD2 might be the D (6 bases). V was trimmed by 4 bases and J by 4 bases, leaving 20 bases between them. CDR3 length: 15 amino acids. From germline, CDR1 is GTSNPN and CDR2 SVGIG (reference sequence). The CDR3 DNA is TGTGCCTGGACCAATCGGGGGAGTCGAGCGTACGAGCAGTACTTC. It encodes CAWTNRGSRAYEQYF. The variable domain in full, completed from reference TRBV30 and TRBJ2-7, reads SQTIHQWPATLVQPVGSPLSLECTVEGTSNPNLYWYRQAAGRGLQLLFYSVGIGQISSEVPQNLSASRPQDRQFILSSKKLLLSDSGFYLCAWTNRGSRAYEQYFGPGTRLTVT.

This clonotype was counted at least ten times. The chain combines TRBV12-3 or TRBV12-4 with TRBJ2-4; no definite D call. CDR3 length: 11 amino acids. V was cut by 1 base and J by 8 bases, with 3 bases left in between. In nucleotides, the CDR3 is TGTGCCAGCAGTTTAGGCGACATTCAGTACTTC. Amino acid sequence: CASSLGDIQYF.

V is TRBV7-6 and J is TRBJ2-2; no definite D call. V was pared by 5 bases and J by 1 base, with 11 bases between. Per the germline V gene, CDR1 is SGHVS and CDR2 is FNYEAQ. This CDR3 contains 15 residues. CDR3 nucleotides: TGTGCCAGCAGCCCCCAGGACGGGAACACCGGGGAGCTGTTTTTT. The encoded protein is CASSPQDGNTGELFF.

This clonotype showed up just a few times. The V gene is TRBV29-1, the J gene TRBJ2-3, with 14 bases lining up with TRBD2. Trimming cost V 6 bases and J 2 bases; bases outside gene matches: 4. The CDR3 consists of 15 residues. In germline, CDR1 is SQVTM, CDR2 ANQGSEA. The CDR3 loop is CSVGLAGGNTDTQYF. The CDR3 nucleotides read TGCAGCGTAGGACTAGCGGGGGGCAACACAGATACGCAGTATTTT.

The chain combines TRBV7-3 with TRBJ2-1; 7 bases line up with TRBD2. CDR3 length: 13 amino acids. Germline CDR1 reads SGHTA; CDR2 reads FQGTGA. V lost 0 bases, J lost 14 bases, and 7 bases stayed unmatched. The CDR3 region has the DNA TGTGCCAGCAGCTTAACGCTGGGGGGGAAAGAGTTCTTC. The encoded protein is CASSLTLGGKEFF.

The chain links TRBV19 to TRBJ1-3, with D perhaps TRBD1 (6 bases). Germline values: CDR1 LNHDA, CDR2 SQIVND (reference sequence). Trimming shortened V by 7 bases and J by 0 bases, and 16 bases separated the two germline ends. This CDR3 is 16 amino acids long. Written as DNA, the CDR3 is TGTGCCAGTACGGACCCACAGGGCTACTCTGGAAACACCATATATTTT. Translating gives CASTDPQGYSGNTIYF.

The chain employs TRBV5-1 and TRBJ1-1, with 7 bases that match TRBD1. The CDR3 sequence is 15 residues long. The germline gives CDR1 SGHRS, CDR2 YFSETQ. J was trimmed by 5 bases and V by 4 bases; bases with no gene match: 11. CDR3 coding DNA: TGCGCCAGCAGCGTAACGAGGGGGCCGGGGACTGAAGCTTTCTTT. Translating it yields CASSVTRGPGTEAFF.

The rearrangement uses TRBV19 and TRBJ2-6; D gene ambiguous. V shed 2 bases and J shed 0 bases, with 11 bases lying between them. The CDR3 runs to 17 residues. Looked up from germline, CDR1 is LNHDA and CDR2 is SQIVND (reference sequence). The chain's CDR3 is CASSINPGASGANVLTF. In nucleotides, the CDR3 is TGTGCCAGTAGTATAAACCCAGGAGCCTCTGGGGCCAACGTCCTGACTTTC.

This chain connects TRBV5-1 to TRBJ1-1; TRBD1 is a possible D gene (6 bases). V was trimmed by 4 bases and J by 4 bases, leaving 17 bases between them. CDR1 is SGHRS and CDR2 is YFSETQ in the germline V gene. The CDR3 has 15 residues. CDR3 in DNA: TGCGCCAGCAGCCCCGGGAAAGTGGGGGCCACTGAAGCTTTCTTT. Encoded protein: CASSPGKVGATEAFF.

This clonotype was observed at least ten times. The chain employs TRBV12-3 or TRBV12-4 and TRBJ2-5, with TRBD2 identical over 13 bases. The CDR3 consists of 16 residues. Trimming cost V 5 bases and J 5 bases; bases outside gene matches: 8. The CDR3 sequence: CASSPGGLAGRETQYF. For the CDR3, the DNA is TGTGCCAGCAGTCCCGGGGGACTAGCGGGGAGGGAGACCCAGTACTTC.

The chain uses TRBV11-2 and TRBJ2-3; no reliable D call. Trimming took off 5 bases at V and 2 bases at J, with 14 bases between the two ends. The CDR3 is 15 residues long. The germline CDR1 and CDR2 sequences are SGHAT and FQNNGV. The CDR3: CASSPHVDHTDTQYF. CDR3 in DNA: TGTGCCAGCAGCCCACACGTGGACCACACAGATACGCAGTATTTT.

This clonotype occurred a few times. CDR3 coding DNA: TGTGCCAGCAGCCTGTACATCGGGGAAAAACTGTTTTTT. Its protein product is CASSLYIGEKLFF. The chain couples TRBV3-1 to TRBJ1-4, with D hard to call. There are 13 residues in the CDR3. Germline-derived CDR1 and CDR2 are LGHDT and YNNKEL (reference sequence). V was cut by 4 bases and J by 8 bases, with 11 bases left in between.

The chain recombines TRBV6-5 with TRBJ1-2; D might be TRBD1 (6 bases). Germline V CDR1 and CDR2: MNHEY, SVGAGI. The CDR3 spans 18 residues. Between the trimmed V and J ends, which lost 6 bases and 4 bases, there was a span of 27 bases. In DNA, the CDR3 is TGTGCCAGCAGCAAGGACATAGGGGGGAAACTCTCCGTCTATGGCTACACCTTC. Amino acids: CASSKDIGGKLSVYGYTF.